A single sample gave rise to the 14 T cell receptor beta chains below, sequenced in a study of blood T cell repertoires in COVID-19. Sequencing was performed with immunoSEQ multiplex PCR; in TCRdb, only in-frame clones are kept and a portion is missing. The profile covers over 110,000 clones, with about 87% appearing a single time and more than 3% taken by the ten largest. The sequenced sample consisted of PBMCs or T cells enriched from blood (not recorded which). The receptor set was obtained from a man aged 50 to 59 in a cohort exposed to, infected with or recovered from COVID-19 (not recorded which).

The CDR3 protein is CASRGRVGYGYTF. The CDR3 nucleotides read TGTGCCAGCAGAGGGAGAGTCGGATATGGCTACACCTTC. The V and J genes are TRBV25-1 and TRBJ1-2; D uncertain. Germline values: CDR1 MGHDK, CDR2 SYGVNS. This CDR3 region has 13 residues. V was trimmed by 6 bases and J by 5 bases, leaving 13 bases between them.

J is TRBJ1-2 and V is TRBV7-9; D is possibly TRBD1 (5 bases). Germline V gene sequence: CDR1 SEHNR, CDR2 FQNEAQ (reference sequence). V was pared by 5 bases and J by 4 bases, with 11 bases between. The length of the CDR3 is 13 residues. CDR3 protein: CASSGGTAYGYTF. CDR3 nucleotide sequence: TGTGCCAGCAGCGGGGGGACGGCCTATGGCTACACCTTC.

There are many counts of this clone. CDR3 amino acids: CASSQDVIGGFNQPQHF. The CDR3 nucleotides read TGCGCCAGCAGCCAAGATGTGATAGGAGGGTTCAATCAGCCCCAGCATTTT. V gene TRBV4-3 combines with J gene TRBJ1-5; D uncertain. Trimming removed 0 bases at V and 3 bases at J, with 15 bases between. Germline V gene sequence: CDR1 LGHNA, CDR2 YSLEER. The CDR3 is made up of 17 amino acids.

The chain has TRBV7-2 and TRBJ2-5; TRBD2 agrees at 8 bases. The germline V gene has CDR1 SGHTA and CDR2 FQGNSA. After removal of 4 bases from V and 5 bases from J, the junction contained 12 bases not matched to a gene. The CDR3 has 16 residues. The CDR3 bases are TGTGCCAGCAGCTCGTTACCGACTAGCGCGGGGGAGACCCAGTACTTC. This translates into CASSSLPTSAGETQYF.

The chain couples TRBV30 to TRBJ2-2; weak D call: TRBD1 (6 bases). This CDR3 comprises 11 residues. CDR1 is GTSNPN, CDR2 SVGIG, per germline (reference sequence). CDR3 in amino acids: CAYRVTGELFF. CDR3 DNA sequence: TGTGCTTACAGGGTCACCGGGGAGCTGTTTTTT.

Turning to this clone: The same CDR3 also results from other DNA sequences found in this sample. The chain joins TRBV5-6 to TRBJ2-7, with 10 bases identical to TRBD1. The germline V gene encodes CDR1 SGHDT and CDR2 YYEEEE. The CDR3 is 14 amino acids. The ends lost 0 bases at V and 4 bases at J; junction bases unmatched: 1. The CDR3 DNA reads TGTGCCAGCAGCTTGGGGGACAGGGGATACGAGCAGTACTTC. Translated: CASSLGDRGYEQYF.

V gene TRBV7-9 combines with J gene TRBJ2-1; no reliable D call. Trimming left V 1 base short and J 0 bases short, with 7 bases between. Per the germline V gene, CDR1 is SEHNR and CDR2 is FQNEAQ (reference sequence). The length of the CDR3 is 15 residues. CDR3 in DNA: TGTGCCAGCAGCTTAGAGCAAAGCTCCTACAATGAGCAGTTCTTC. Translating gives CASSLEQSSYNEQFF. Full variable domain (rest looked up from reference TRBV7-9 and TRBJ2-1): DTGVSQNPRHKITKRGQNVTFRCDPISEHNRLYWYRQTLGQGPEFLTYFQNEAQLEKSRLLSDRFSAERPKGSFSTLEIQRTEQGDSAMYLCASSLEQSSYNEQFFGPGTRLTVL.

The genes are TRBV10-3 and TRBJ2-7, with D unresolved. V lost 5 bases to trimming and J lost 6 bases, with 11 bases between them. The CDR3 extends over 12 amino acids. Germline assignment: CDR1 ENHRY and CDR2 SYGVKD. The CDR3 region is CAISLSAREQYF. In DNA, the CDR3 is TGTGCCATCAGTTTGAGCGCGCGCGAGCAGTACTTC.

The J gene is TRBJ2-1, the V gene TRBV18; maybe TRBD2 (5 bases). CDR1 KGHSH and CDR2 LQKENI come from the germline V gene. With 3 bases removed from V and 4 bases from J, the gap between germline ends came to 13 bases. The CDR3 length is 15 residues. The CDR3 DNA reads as TGTGCCAGCTCACCCCTAGCCGGGCGGTACAATGAGCAGTTCTTC. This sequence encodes CASSPLAGRYNEQFF.

CDR3 DNA sequence: TGCGCCAGCAGCTTGGTCGGGGGGTCCTACAATGAGCAGTTCTTC. Translation: CASSLVGGSYNEQFF. This chain uses TRBV5-1 with TRBJ2-1; TRBD2 aligns across 7 bases. Trimming removed 0 bases from V and 1 base from J; junction bases left unmatched: 1. Germline V gene sequence: CDR1 SGHRS, CDR2 YFSETQ. The CDR3 contains 15 residues.

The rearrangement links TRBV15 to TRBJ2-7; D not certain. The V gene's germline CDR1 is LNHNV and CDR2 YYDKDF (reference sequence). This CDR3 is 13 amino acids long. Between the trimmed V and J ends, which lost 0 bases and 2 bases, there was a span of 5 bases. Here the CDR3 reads CATSRDPTYEQYF. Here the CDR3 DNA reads TGTGCCACCAGCAGAGACCCTACCTACGAGCAGTACTTC. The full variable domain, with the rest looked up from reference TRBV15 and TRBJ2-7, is DAMVIQNPRYQVTQFGKPVTLSCSQTLNHNVMYWYQQKSSQAPKLLFHYYDKDFNNEADTPDNFQSRRPNTSFCFLDIRSPGLGDTAMYLCATSRDPTYEQYFGPGTRLTVT.

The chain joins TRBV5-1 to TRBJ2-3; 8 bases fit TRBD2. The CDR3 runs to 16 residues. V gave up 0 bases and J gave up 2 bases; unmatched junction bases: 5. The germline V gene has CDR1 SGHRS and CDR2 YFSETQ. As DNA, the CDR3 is TGCGCCAGCAGCTTGGCCCTAGCGGGCCTCACAGATACGCAGTATTTT. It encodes CASSLALAGLTDTQYF.

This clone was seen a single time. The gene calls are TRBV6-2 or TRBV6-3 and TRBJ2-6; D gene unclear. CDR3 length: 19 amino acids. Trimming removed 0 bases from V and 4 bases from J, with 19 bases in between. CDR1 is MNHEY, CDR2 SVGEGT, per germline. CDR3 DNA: TGTGCCAGCAGTTACTCGACGGCGGCCTTCGGCTCGGGGGCCAACGTCCTGACTTTC. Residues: CASSYSTAAFGSGANVLTF.

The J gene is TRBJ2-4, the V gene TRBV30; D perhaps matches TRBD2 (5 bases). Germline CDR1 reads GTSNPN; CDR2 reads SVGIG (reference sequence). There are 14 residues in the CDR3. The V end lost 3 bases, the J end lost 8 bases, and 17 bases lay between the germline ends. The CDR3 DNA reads TGTGCCTGGAGCACCCGGGATTCCGGGGACATTCAGTACTTC. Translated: CAWSTRDSGDIQYF.